Presented here are 27 T cell receptor beta chains from one specimen sequenced in a study of T cells in localized non-small cell lung cancer. The method was immunoSEQ multiplex PCR; TCRdb's version includes in-frame clones alone and lacks a portion of them. The repertoire includes tens of thousands of clones, roughly 90% of them detected once, and roughly 6% sits in the top ten. The starting material was PBMCs, obtained before any cancer treatment. These receptors were obtained from a man aged 40-75 years with stage II lung adenocarcinoma.

This chain joins TRBV7-6 and TRBJ2-1; D is possibly TRBD1 (6 bases). Per germline, CDR1 SGHVS and CDR2 FNYEAQ. The V and J ends lost 1 base and 2 bases respectively, with 9 bases between them. CDR3 length: 15 residues. The CDR3 here is CASSLGTAPYNEQFF. CDR3 bases: TGTGCCAGCAGCTTAGGGACAGCCCCCTACAATGAGCAGTTCTTC.

The CDR3 protein is CASSPQRGRETQYF. CDR3 DNA: TGTGCCAGCTCACCACAGAGGGGACGAGAGACCCAGTACTTC. This chain connects TRBV18 to TRBJ2-5; the D gene could be TRBD1 or TRBD2 (5 bases each). Germline CDR1 is KGHSH and CDR2 is LQKENI. Trimming took off 1 base at V and 4 bases at J, with 10 bases between the two ends. This CDR3 is 14 amino acids long.

V is TRBV7-7 and J is TRBJ2-7; 8 nucleotides match TRBD1. CDR3 length: 11 residues. J lost 5 bases, V lost 9 bases, and 3 bases had no gene match. Looked up from germline, CDR1 is SSHAT and CDR2 is FNYEAQ (reference sequence). The CDR3 sequence is CARQGDNEQYF. Here the CDR3 DNA reads TGTGCCAGACAGGGGGACAACGAGCAGTACTTC.

This chain joins TRBV14 and TRBJ2-7; weak D call: TRBD2 (5 bases). The V gene's germline CDR1 is SGHDN and CDR2 FVKESK. CDR3 length: 16 residues. The V and J ends lost 1 base and 5 bases respectively, with 18 bases between them. CDR3 in amino acids: CASSQVFSGLHNEQYF. CDR3 sequence (DNA): TGTGCCAGCAGCCAAGTCTTCAGCGGCCTACACAACGAGCAGTACTTC.

This rearrangement joins TRBV18 to TRBJ2-7; D is possibly TRBD2 (6 bases). The length of the CDR3 is 16 residues. Per germline, CDR1 KGHSH and CDR2 LQKENI. Between the trimmed V and J ends, which lost 0 bases and 3 bases, there was a span of 15 bases. CDR3 amino acids: CASSPPLVGGLYEQYF. CDR3 coding DNA: TGTGCCAGCTCACCACCTTTAGTGGGAGGACTCTACGAGCAGTACTTC.

This sequence joins TRBV4-1 and TRBJ1-2; the D gene is possibly TRBD1 (5 bases). The CDR3 is made up of 17 amino acids. V lost 0 bases and J 8 bases, leaving 22 bases between the germline ends. The V gene's germline CDR1 is MGHRA and CDR2 YSYEKL. The chain's CDR3 is CASSQDSMGRKTAGYTF. DNA of the CDR3: TGCGCCAGCAGCCAAGATAGTATGGGACGTAAGACCGCGGGCTACACCTTC.

In nucleotides, the CDR3 is TGTGCCACCAGCGGCTACATGGGAAGTACTAACTATGGCTACACCTTC. Its protein is CATSGYMGSTNYGYTF. V gene TRBV15 combines with J gene TRBJ1-2; D is ambiguous. The CDR3 consists of 16 residues. Trimming took 5 bases from V and 0 from J, leaving 16 bases between them. The germline CDR1 and CDR2 sequences are LNHNV and YYDKDF (reference sequence).

The genes are TRBV4-1 and TRBJ1-1, with 10 bases fitting TRBD1. CDR3 length equals 16 residues. Trimming removed 1 base from V and 4 bases from J; junction bases left unmatched: 6. CDR1 and CDR2 from the germline V gene are MGHRA and YSYEKL. The CDR3 loop reads CASSQVGRTGGTEAFF. The CDR3 DNA sequence: TGCGCCAGCAGCCAAGTCGGGCGGACAGGGGGCACTGAAGCTTTCTTT.

The chain employs TRBV30 and TRBJ1-3, with no clear D. Trimming shortened V by 2 bases and J by 0 bases, and 2 bases separated the two germline ends. Germline V gene lookup returns CDR1 GTSNPN and CDR2 SVGIG (reference sequence). The CDR3 extends over 12 amino acids. The DNA for the CDR3 is TGTGCCTGGAGTAGCTCTGGAAACACCATATATTTT. Residues: CAWSSSGNTIYF.

The chain has TRBV6-4 and TRBJ1-1; 7 positions agree with TRBD1. The germline CDR1 and CDR2 sequences are MRHNA and SNTAGT. The junction had 1 base not matched to a gene; V was cut back by 6 bases and J by 0 bases. This CDR3 has 13 amino acids. The CDR3, as DNA: TGTGCCAGCAGGGACAGGCTGAACACTGAAGCTTTCTTT. Protein sequence: CASRDRLNTEAFF.

The chain carries TRBV19 and TRBJ2-2, with 11 bases that match TRBD1. The CDR3 totals 15 residues. V was pared by 7 bases and J by 7 bases, with 8 bases of the junction left unmatched. Germline assignment: CDR1 LNHDA and CDR2 SQIVND (reference sequence). The CDR3 DNA reads TGTGCCAGTATCCCTGGACAGGGGGCAATCGGGGAGCTGTTTTTT. It encodes CASIPGQGAIGELFF. Full variable domain (missing parts from reference TRBV19 and TRBJ2-2): DGGITQSPKYLFRKEGQNVTLSCEQNLNHDAMYWYRQDPGQGLRLIYYSQIVNDFQKGDIAEGYSVSREKKESFPLTVTSAQKNPTAFYLCASIPGQGAIGELFFGEGSRLTVL.

This chain uses TRBV4-1 with TRBJ2-7, with D possibly being TRBD1 (6 bases). From germline, CDR1 is MGHRA and CDR2 YSYEKL. This CDR3 has 18 amino acids. The V end lost 0 bases, the J end lost 2 bases, and 20 bases lay between the germline ends. For the CDR3, the DNA is TGCGCCAGCAGCCAAGACCGCCCAGGACAGATTATTACCTACGAGCAGTACTTC. Translated, it gives CASSQDRPGQIITYEQYF.

The CDR3 here is CASSKGGRTESNQPQHF. The CDR3 nucleotides read TGTGCCAGCAGCAAAGGGGGTCGGACAGAAAGCAATCAGCCCCAGCATTTT. The rearrangement links TRBV21-1 to TRBJ1-5; the table calls TRBD1, which could not be checked here. TRBV21-1 is recorded as a pseudogene. There are 17 residues in the CDR3.

The chain has TRBV2 and TRBJ2-7; tentatively, D is TRBD1 or TRBD2 (5 bases each). Germline assignment: CDR1 SNHLY and CDR2 FYNNEI. Trimming pared 8 bases from V and 1 base from J, leaving 6 bases between. This CDR3 contains 11 residues. The chain's CDR3 is CASGTSYEQYF. In DNA, the CDR3 is TGTGCCAGCGGGACGTCCTACGAGCAGTACTTC.

The chain uses TRBV2 and TRBJ2-5; D not certain. The CDR3 spans 12 residues. The germline V gene has CDR1 SNHLY and CDR2 FYNNEI. The V end lost 3 bases, the J end lost 4 bases, and 6 bases lay between the germline ends. The DNA of the CDR3 is TGTGCCAGCAGTGATACGTCAGAGACCCAGTACTTC. It translates to CASSDTSETQYF.

V is TRBV11-3 and J is TRBJ2-1, with 11 bases matching TRBD2. The CDR3 runs to 15 residues. Losses at the gene ends were 5 bases for V and 10 bases for J; bases not matched to a gene: 10. Germline V CDR1 and CDR2: SGHNT, YENEEA. The CDR3 sequence: CASSPPGLAEKEQFF. CDR3 coding DNA: TGTGCCAGCAGCCCCCCGGGACTAGCGGAGAAGGAGCAGTTCTTC.

This chain connects TRBV30 to TRBJ1-3; unclear D gene. CDR3 size: 13 residues. Trimming took 0 bases from V and 3 from J, leaving 6 bases between them. CDR1 is GTSNPN and CDR2 is SVGIG in the germline V gene (reference sequence). CDR3 sequence: CAWSVGSGNTIYF. The CDR3 region has the DNA TGTGCCTGGAGTGTAGGGAGTGGAAACACCATATATTTT.

V and J are TRBV4-1 and TRBJ2-7, with TRBD1 matching 7 bases. Germline trimming cut 3 bases from V and 4 bases from J; bases unmatched to any gene: 6. There are 14 residues in the CDR3. Germline V gives CDR1 MGHRA, CDR2 YSYEKL. CDR3 bases: TGCGCCAGCAGCCACGGACAGGCGGGTTACGAGCAGTACTTC. The encoded protein is CASSHGQAGYEQYF.

A remark on this clone: Germline and junction disagree at one end, which may indicate a read error. J is TRBJ2-7 and V is TRBV18; D unresolved. The germline V gene has CDR1 KGHSH and CDR2 LQKENI. The CDR3 extends over 14 amino acids. CDR3 nucleotide sequence: TGTGCCAGCTCCCCACCCGGGTTCAAGGACGAGCAGTACTTC. Protein product: CASSPPGFKDEQYF.

The rearrangement links TRBV7-9 to TRBJ2-7; D is uncertain. Trimming pared 1 base from V and 2 bases from J, leaving 3 bases between. Germline V gene lookup returns CDR1 SEHNR and CDR2 FQNEAQ (reference sequence). CDR3 size: 12 residues. For the CDR3, the DNA is TGTGCCAGCAGCTTAGGGACCTACGAGCAGTACTTC. Protein: CASSLGTYEQYF.

The V and J genes are TRBV18 and TRBJ2-3; TRBD2 matches at 8 bases. The CDR3 contains 15 residues. CDR1 and CDR2 (germline): KGHSH, LQKENI. V gave up 1 base and J gave up 2 bases; unmatched junction bases: 2. The CDR3 nucleotides read TGTGCCAGCTCACCACTAGCGGGAAACACAGATACGCAGTATTTT. This encodes CASSPLAGNTDTQYF.

The V gene is TRBV6-1, the J gene TRBJ2-5, with a possible D match to TRBD2 (5 bases). The germline V and J ends were trimmed by 0 bases and 1 base, with 12 bases remaining between them. CDR1 and CDR2 from the germline V gene are MNHNS and SASEGT. CDR3 length: 16 residues. CDR3 amino acids: CASSEAGLRVQETQYF. The CDR3, as DNA: TGTGCCAGCAGTGAAGCCGGATTGCGGGTCCAAGAGACCCAGTACTTC.

The V call is TRBV2, the J call TRBJ2-6; possible D gene TRBD2, 6 bases. The V end lost 2 bases, the J end lost 6 bases, and 23 bases lay between the germline ends. Germline CDR1 SNHLY, CDR2 FYNNEI. The CDR3 is made up of 19 amino acids. CDR3 amino acids: CASSEYPAGGPLEANVLTF. CDR3 nucleotide sequence: TGTGCCAGCAGTGAATATCCAGCGGGTGGGCCCCTTGAGGCCAACGTCCTGACTTTC.

This clone was detected only a few times. The V gene is TRBV29-1, the J gene TRBJ2-7; the D gene is possibly TRBD1 (5 bases). Germline CDR1 and CDR2: SQVTM and ANQGSEA. V lost 2 bases, J lost 7 bases, and 18 bases lay in between. The CDR3 extends over 14 amino acids. CDR3 residues: CSVESSGINQEQYF. The CDR3, as DNA: TGCAGCGTTGAATCGTCAGGGATTAATCAGGAGCAGTACTTC.

This chain links TRBV4-1 with TRBJ1-4; 7 bases line up with TRBD1. Per the germline V gene, CDR1 is MGHRA and CDR2 is YSYEKL. V trimming: 0 bases; J trimming: 3 bases; junction bases outside the gene matches: 10. The CDR3 loop spans 18 amino acids. CDR3 DNA: TGCGCCAGCAGCCAAGATCCCCGGGGACAGCTGCCTAATGAAAAACTGTTTTTT. It codes for CASSQDPRGQLPNEKLFF.

This rearrangement joins TRBV19 to TRBJ2-5; TRBD2 matches at 9 bases. CDR1 and CDR2 from the germline V gene are LNHDA and SQIVND (reference sequence). After removal of 5 bases from V and 6 bases from J, the junction contained 4 bases not matched to a gene. The length of the CDR3 is 13 residues. CDR3 protein: CASSLGLAKTQYF. The CDR3 DNA sequence: TGTGCCAGTAGTCTCGGACTAGCGAAGACCCAGTACTTC.

In its sample, this clone was seen once. This chain connects TRBV7-2 to TRBJ1-1; the match to TRBD1 covers 7 bases. The CDR3 has 14 amino acids. V shed 5 bases, J shed 1 base, and the junction held 4 bases outside the gene matches. CDR1 is SGHTA, CDR2 FQGNSA, per germline. CDR3 DNA: TGTGCCAGCAGCGTCCAGGGGGGGAACACTGAAGCTTTCTTT. The encoded protein is CASSVQGGNTEAFF.